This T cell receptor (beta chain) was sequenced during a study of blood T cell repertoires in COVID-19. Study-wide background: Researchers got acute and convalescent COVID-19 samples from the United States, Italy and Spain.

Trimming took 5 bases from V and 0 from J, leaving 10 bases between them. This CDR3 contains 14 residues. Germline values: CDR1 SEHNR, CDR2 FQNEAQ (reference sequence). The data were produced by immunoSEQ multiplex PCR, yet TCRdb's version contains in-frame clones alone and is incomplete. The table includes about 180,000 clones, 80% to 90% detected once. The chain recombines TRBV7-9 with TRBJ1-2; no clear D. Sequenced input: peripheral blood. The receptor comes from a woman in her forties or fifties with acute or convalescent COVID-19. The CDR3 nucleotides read TGTGCCAGCAGCGCTAGCGGGGCTAACTATGGCTACACCTTC. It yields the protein CASSASGANYGYTF.